This TCR beta chain came from a study of CD8+ T cells in alopecia areata. Study information: Each of the treated patients was given oral tofacitinib, 5 to 10 mg twice daily, for moderate-to-severe alopecia areata.

Reverse transcribed after extraction, RNA yielded cDNA as the sequencing template. TCRdb keeps only in-frame clones here, not all; method: immunoSEQ multiplex PCR. Seen here are about 290,000 clones, roughly 64% observed once, and the top ten hold about 1.8%. This clone has a handful of counts. The treatment was: oral pan-JAK inhibitor, 5-10 mg twice daily. The material sequenced was CD4+ T cells sorted from blood, taken at week 24, from a patient treated with tofacitinib. The origin of this receptor is a human donor with alopecia areata.

Here the CDR3 reads CASSFRRTDTQYF. CDR3 nucleotides: TGTGCCAGCAGCTTCCGCCGCACAGATACGCAGTATTTT. The V call is TRBV11-2, the J call TRBJ2-3; D not certain. V lost 3 bases, J lost 1 base, and 5 bases lay in between. The CDR3 length is 13 residues. Germline loops: CDR1 SGHAT, CDR2 FQNNGV.